These T cell receptor beta chains were read from a single sample in a study of brain T cells in children with intractable seizures. Here immunoSEQ multiplex PCR was the method, and the copy in TCRdb shows in-frame clones only, minus some. Here the sample spans around 340,000 clones, more than 85% being singletons. The sequences come from peripheral blood, collected roughly 5 months after surgery. The receptors originated from a boy less than two years old with tuberous sclerosis and intractable seizures. Both conserved end residues are part of each CDR3.

TRBJ2-5	TRBV5-1	15	CASSLSSAFGETQYF
TRBJ1-2	TRBV3-1/TRBV3-2	15	CASSSDQVRGADYTF
TRBJ2-5	TRBV6-6	13	CASSYSTGETQYF
TRBJ1-2	TRBV5-6	13	CASSLGGFYGYTF
TRBJ2-1	TRBV19	17	CASSIGGASGGRGEQFF
TRBJ2-2	TRBV18	12	CASSRLAGELFF
TRBJ2-1	TRBV7-9	12	CASSLGYNEQFF
TRBJ2-7	TRBV11-2	14	CASSPDRVSYEQYF
TRBJ2-3	TRBV9	15	CASSEAGGIADTQYF
TRBJ2-7	TRBV11-2	12	CASKYGSYEQYF
TRBJ1-1	TRBV2	14	CASSDARGGTEAFF
TRBJ1-2	TRBV6-1	14	CASSERGGVYGYTF
TRBJ2-7	TRBV28	14	CASSFNELGYEQYF
TRBJ1-2	TRBV19	15	CASSITGERTYGYTF
TRBJ2-7	TRBV12-5	13	CASGFTQGHEQYF
TRBJ1-1	TRBV6-6	12	CASRRDTHEAFF
TRBJ1-3	TRBV11-1	15	CASSAWGNSGNTIYF
TRBJ1-2	TRBV25-1	15	CASSHRTGGNYGYTF
TRBJ1-1	TRBV5-4	14	CASSRSGGNTEAFF
TRBJ2-1	TRBV5-1	15	CASRQDRASYNEQFF
TRBJ2-7	TRBV11-3	18	CASSPLLAGGFWSYEQYF
TRBJ2-1	TRBV5-1	17	CASSLVGTSRSYNEQFF
TRBJ2-1	TRBV19	16	CASSRSGASSYNEQFF
TRBJ2-7	TRBV5-1	13	CASAPFGGYEQYF
TRBJ1-1	TRBV7-9	15	CATRGIGLKNTEAFF
TRBJ2-3	TRBV28	14	CASSLRLSTDTQYF
TRBJ2-3	TRBV28	19	CASSFSGFADDQSTDTQYF
TRBJ2-6	TRBV5-3	17	CARSLGQRRSGANVLTF
TRBJ1-5	TRBV18	16	CASSPPGQGTRQPQHF
TRBJ1-3	TRBV2	14	CASSERSRGNTIYF
TRBJ1-2	TRBV21-1	13	CASSNGLRYGYTF
TRBJ1-2	TRBV11-3	14	CASSLDQGANGYTF
TRBJ2-1	TRBV30	11	CAWSVSPEQFF